These T cell receptor beta chains were read from a single sample in a study of cytomegalovirus exposure and HLA in healthy donors. Libraries were prepared by immunoSEQ multiplex PCR; TCRdb keeps only in-frame clonotypes and omits some of them. The sample consists of 100,000 to 150,000 clones, 74% of them appearing once. The sample taken for sequencing was PBMCs. These receptors were taken from a woman between 45 and 60 years old in good health and CMV-seropositive. The CDR3 runs from the conserved cysteine through the conserved F or W. A D gene is named only where the DNA matches it firmly. Only part of the rows carry a size: once, few, many, or a class if the clone is expanded.

d_gene | j_gene | abundance | v_gene | len | CDR3nt | CDR3aa
TRBD1 | TRBJ1-1 | NA | TRBV27 | 17 | TGTGCCAGCAGTTTAATTGGACAGGGTAATCGGAACACTGAAGCTTTCTTT | CASSLIGQGNRNTEAFF
NA | TRBJ2-1 | NA | TRBV7-9 | 16 | TGTGCCAGCAGCGTTTTTGGGGGGAGTTCCTACAATGAGCAGTTCTTC | CASSVFGGSSYNEQFF
TRBD1 | TRBJ2-5 | NA | TRBV4-1 | 17 | TGCGCCAGCAGCCCTATAAGTAGGCCAGGGGGCCAAGAGACCCAGTACTTC | CASSPISRPGGQETQYF
TRBD1 | TRBJ1-5 | once | TRBV6-4 | 17 | TGTGCCAGCAGTGACTCGATTTTCAGGGGGCTACATCAGCCCCAGCATTTT | CASSDSIFRGLHQPQHF
TRBD2 | TRBJ2-3 | NA | TRBV4-3 | 15 | TGCGCCAGCAGCCGTCAAGCGGGGGGTGCAGATACGCAGTATTTT | CASSRQAGGADTQYF
NA | TRBJ1-2 | NA | TRBV5-1 | 17 | TGCGCCAGCAGCCCCGAGGTAGGCAGCTACCTATTTAATGGCTACACCTTC | CASSPEVGSYLFNGYTF
NA | TRBJ1-5 | NA | TRBV30 | 13 | TGTGCCTGGAGCTCAGTAATCAATCAGCCCCAGCATTTT | CAWSSVINQPQHF
TRBD1 | TRBJ2-7 | NA | TRBV10-3 | 15 | TGTGCCATCAGCACCGGGACAGGGGAGTCCTACGAGCAGTACTTC | CAISTGTGESYEQYF
NA | TRBJ1-1 | NA | TRBV19 | 14 | TGTGCCAGTAGTATAGTCCCGGGGGACACTGAAGCTTTCTTT | CASSIVPGDTEAFF
TRBD1 | TRBJ2-5 | NA | TRBV7-9 | 13 | TGTGCCAGCACTCGCCAGGGGGCAGAGACCCAGTACTTC | CASTRQGAETQYF
NA | TRBJ2-1 | once | TRBV4-3 | 13 | TGCGCCAGCAGCGACCGACAGGGAGGATTGCAGTTCTTC | CASSDRQGGLQFF
TRBD1 | TRBJ2-7 | NA | TRBV18 | 14 | TGTGCCAGCTCAGCGACAGGGGGCTCGTACGAGCAGTACTTC | CASSATGGSYEQYF
NA | TRBJ2-2 | once | TRBV6-4 | 14 | TGTGCCAGCAGGCCGACTACGGACACCGGGGAGCTGTTTTTT | CASRPTTDTGELFF
NA | TRBJ2-3 | NA | TRBV15 | 13 | TGTGCCACCAGCCGATTTGGTACTGATACGCAGTATTTT | CATSRFGTDTQYF
NA | TRBJ1-2 | NA | TRBV6-1 | 14 | TGTGCCAGCAGGAACAGGGAGCCTAACTATGGCTACACCTTC | CASRNREPNYGYTF
TRBD1 | TRBJ1-2 | NA | TRBV5-1 | 14 | TGCGCCAGCAGCTCGCCGGGACAGGTAGATGGCTACACCTTC | CASSSPGQVDGYTF
TRBD2 | TRBJ2-7 | NA | TRBV18 | 16 | TGTGCCAGCTCACCCGGGACTAGCGGCATAACGGGCGAGCAGTACTTC | CASSPGTSGITGEQYF
NA | TRBJ2-7 | few | TRBV10-3 | 15 | TGTGCCATCAGTGAGCCAGCCGGGAGCTCCTACGAGCAGTACTTC | CAISEPAGSSYEQYF
NA | TRBJ1-1 | NA | TRBV7-9 | 13 | TGTGCCAGCAGCCCCGGAGGTGGCACTGAAGCTTTCTTT | CASSPGGGTEAFF
TRBD2 | TRBJ2-1 | NA | TRBV7-6 | 16 | TGTGCCAGCAGCGCCGAACCGGGACTAGCTAACAATGAGCAGTTCTTC | CASSAEPGLANNEQFF
NA | TRBJ1-3 | few | TRBV4-3 | 16 | TGCGCCAGCAGCCAAGAGGGGTGGGAGTCTGGAAACACCATATATTTT | CASSQEGWESGNTIYF
NA | TRBJ1-1 | NA | TRBV30 | 11 | TGTGCCTGGGGGGCCCAAACTGAAGCTTTCTTT | CAWGAQTEAFF
TRBD2 | TRBJ2-7 | NA | TRBV6-1 | 15 | TGTGCCAGCAGTGAAGTTGGCGGGAGGGTGTACGAGCAGTACTTC | CASSEVGGRVYEQYF
TRBD2 | TRBJ2-5 | NA | TRBV6-5 | 14 | TGTGCCAGCAGATCCGGACTAGCCGGAGAGACCCAGTACTTC | CASRSGLAGETQYF
TRBD1 | TRBJ2-7 | NA | TRBV5-4 | 16 | TGTGCCAGCAGCTCCCGGACAGGGGGGCTCACCTACGAGCAGTACTTC | CASSSRTGGLTYEQYF
NA | TRBJ1-5 | NA | TRBV19 | 14 | TGTGCCAGTAGTAGTGTCGAGGGCAATCAGCCCCAGCATTTT | CASSSVEGNQPQHF
NA | TRBJ2-7 | NA | TRBV29-1 | 20 | TGCAGCGTTGATGTTTATGGCTTGACTGACACACAGGGAGATCGGTACGAGCAGTACTTC | CSVDVYGLTDTQGDRYEQYF
NA | TRBJ2-7 | NA | TRBV15 | 15 | TGTGCCACCAGCCGAATGACGGGAAGCTCCTACGAGCAGTACTTC | CATSRMTGSSYEQYF
NA | TRBJ1-1 | NA | TRBV18 | 14 | TGTGCCAGCTCACCCGGACTGACGAACACTGAAGCTTTCTTT | CASSPGLTNTEAFF
NA | TRBJ2-5 | NA | TRBV19 | 16 | TGTGCCAGTAGTATAGGTCTCGGCCTAGGAAAAGAGACCCAGTACTTC | CASSIGLGLGKETQYF
TRBD1 | TRBJ1-2 | NA | TRBV6-5 | 15 | TGTGCCAGCAGCAGGGACAGCTCGGGGCTTTGGGGCTACACCTTC | CASSRDSSGLWGYTF
TRBD1 | TRBJ1-2 | once | TRBV19 | 15 | TGTGCCAGTAGTATCGTCGGACAGGGAAAGAGGGGCTACACCTTC | CASSIVGQGKRGYTF
TRBD1 | TRBJ1-4 | NA | TRBV19 | 15 | TGTGCCAGTAGTCCTGCCGGACAGGGAAGAGAAAAACTGTTTTTT | CASSPAGQGREKLFF
TRBD2 | TRBJ2-1 | NA | TRBV5-4 | 15 | TGTGCCAGCAGCTTAGGGACTAGCGGATACAATGAGCAGTTCTTC | CASSLGTSGYNEQFF
NA | TRBJ2-2 | NA | TRBV2 | 14 | TGTGCCAGCAGTGCTTCCAGCGGCACCGGGGAGCTGTTTTTT | CASSASSGTGELFF
NA | TRBJ2-7 | NA | TRBV2 | 11 | TGTGCCAGCGCACAGAGCTACGAGCAGTACTTC | CASAQSYEQYF
NA | TRBJ1-1 | NA | TRBV5-4 | 13 | TGTGCCAGCAGCTTGGGGCAGGGGTACGAAGCTTTCTTT | CASSLGQGYEAFF
TRBD2 | TRBJ2-3 | NA | TRBV30 | 17 | TGTGCCTGGAGAGCAGCGGGGGGGGGTGCTAGCACAGATACGCAGTATTTT | CAWRAAGGGASTDTQYF
TRBD2 | TRBJ2-7 | NA | TRBV6-6 | 15 | TGTGCCAGCAGTTATGGGCTAGCGGGAGACTACGAGCAGTACTTC | CASSYGLAGDYEQYF
TRBD1 | TRBJ2-7 | NA | TRBV7-6 | 13 | TGTGCCAGCAGCTTAACAGGGGTCCACGAGCAGTACTTC | CASSLTGVHEQYF
TRBD2 | TRBJ2-7 | NA | TRBV2 | 19 | TGTGCCAGCAGTGATACGGTCCGCGGACTAGCGGGAATGGACTACGAGCAGTACTTC | CASSDTVRGLAGMDYEQYF
NA | TRBJ2-5 | few | TRBV4-3 | 16 | TGCGCCAGCAGCCAAGTCCGCGGGGACTACCAAGAGACCCAGTACTTC | CASSQVRGDYQETQYF
TRBD2 | TRBJ2-7 | NA | TRBV29-1 | 13 | TGCAGCGCACGGACTAGCAAGAGCTACGAGCAGTACTTC | CSARTSKSYEQYF
NA | TRBJ1-2 | few | TRBV5-6 | 16 | TGTGCCAGCAGCTTGGAAGGGGGGGCCTCTAACTATGGCTACACCTTC | CASSLEGGASNYGYTF
TRBD2 | TRBJ2-5 | NA | TRBV7-2 | 15 | TGTGCCAGCAGCTTTAGCGGGGGGGCCTTGGAGACCCAGTACTTC | CASSFSGGALETQYF
NA | TRBJ1-2 | NA | TRBV28 | 16 | TGTGCCAGCAGTCCCCCAACAGATGGACATGGCTATGGCTACACCTTC | CASSPPTDGHGYGYTF
NA | TRBJ2-2 | NA | TRBV5-4 | 15 | TGTGCCAGCAGCTTAGCCACAGGGAACACCGGGGAGCTGTTTTTT | CASSLATGNTGELFF
NA | TRBJ2-5 | NA | TRBV11-2 | 13 | TGTGCCAGCAGCTTTTCGTCCGGAGAGACCCAGTACTTC | CASSFSSGETQYF